The clone carrying this T cell receptor (beta chain) was observed at least ten times. As yet, its antigen is unknown. This entry belongs to a study of early T cells in non-severe SARS-CoV-2 infection. At the level of the study: Sequencing targeted bulk RNA from unsorted whole blood, leaving chains unpaired.

Deletions cut 2 bases from V and 1 base from J, with 18 bases between. Germline-derived CDR1 and CDR2 are MNHEY and SVGAGI. CDR3 length: 18 residues. Whole-study results and caveats: Anti-spike CD8 specificities were favored by VDJdb matching, whose results missed private and CD4 specificities.

Unique molecular identifiers were affixed to single, distinct cDNA molecules. Each CDR3 protein gets one entry after TCRdb re-called the 5' RACE reads with MiXCR. This table has 60,000 or so distinct CDR3 sequences, about 10% appearing once. The clonotype comes from an adult who was a healthcare worker with PCR-confirmed SARS-CoV-2 infection or an uninfected control (not recorded which). The material sequenced was whole blood. The genes are TRBV6-5 and TRBJ2-4; D remains unclear. CDR3: CASSYGLVGSSAKNIQYF. In DNA form, the CDR3 reads TGTGCCAGCAGTTACGGGCTGGTCGGCTCCAGCGCCAAAAACATTCAGTACTTC.